Shown below are 6 T cell receptor beta chains from a single sample sequenced in a study of T cells in Graves' hyperthyroidism and ophthalmopathy. RNA transcripts served as the template for amplifying TCR beta CDR3 regions. First-round RT-PCR of the TCR CDR3 relied on the HTBI primer set. TCRdb processed the multiplex PCR reads anew with MiXCR; each CDR3 protein has one entry. The data contain roughly 600,000 distinct CDR3 sequences, roughly 15% of them singletons. Sequenced input: blood. Receptors originate from a woman between 50 and 59 years old with Graves' ophthalmopathy.

V gene TRBV28 combines with J gene TRBJ2-7; 8 nucleotides line up with TRBD2. Germline V gene sequence: CDR1 MDHEN, CDR2 SYDVKM. V shed 3 bases, J shed 2 bases, and the junction held 6 bases outside the gene matches. The CDR3 length is 15 residues. The CDR3 coding sequence is TGTGCCAGCAGTTTTTGGCGGGAGGTACCCTACGAGCAGTACTTC. Translating gives CASSFWREVPYEQYF. Together with reference TRBV28 and TRBJ2-7, the CDR3 gives the full variable domain: DVKVTQSSRYLVKRTGEKVFLECVQDMDHENMFWYRQDPGLGLRLIYFSYDVKMKEKGDIPEGYSVSREKKERFSLILESASTNQTSMYLCASSFWREVPYEQYFGPGTRLTVT.

This clonotype was found many times. The CDR3 loop reads CASSPQTGVSTDTQYF. In nucleotides, the CDR3 is TGTGCCAGCTCACCGCAGACAGGAGTTAGCACAGATACGCAGTATTTT. The gene calls are TRBV18 and TRBJ2-3, with D possibly matching TRBD1 (6 bases). Germline lookup yields CDR1 KGHSH and CDR2 LQKENI. Trimming took off 3 bases at V and 0 bases at J, with 13 bases between the two ends. This CDR3 is 16 amino acids long.

The table lists this clonotype with many counts. The chain has TRBV5-1 and TRBJ2-6; possible D gene TRBD2, 6 bases. Trimming cost V 4 bases and J 0 bases, with 8 bases left between them. The germline gives CDR1 SGHRS, CDR2 YFSETQ. This CDR3 comprises 15 residues. In nucleotides, the CDR3 is TGCGCCAGCAGCCGGGGGAACTCTGGGGCCAACGTCCTGACTTTC. Translated, it gives CASSRGNSGANVLTF.

This clonotype was observed many times. The chain has TRBV12-3 or TRBV12-4 and TRBJ1-1, with TRBD1 matching over 8 bases. This CDR3 has 12 residues. The CDR3 sequence is CVSTGDNTEAFF. The CDR3 nucleotides are TGTGTCTCGACAGGGGACAACACTGAAGCTTTCTTT.

At least ten counts were recorded for this clonotype. V and J are TRBV28 and TRBJ2-3; no definite D call. CDR3 length: 13 amino acids. V gave up 7 bases and J gave up 1 base, with 9 bases separating them. CDR1 and CDR2 (germline): MDHEN, SYDVKM. This chain's CDR3 is CASKLPGTDTQYF. The CDR3 DNA reads TGTGCCAGCAAGCTACCAGGCACAGATACGCAGTATTTT.

The rearrangement uses TRBV6-2 or TRBV6-3 and TRBJ2-1; D possibly corresponds to TRBD1 (6 bases). The CDR3 totals 15 residues. The V gene's germline CDR1 is MNHEY and CDR2 SVGEGT. V dropped 6 bases and J dropped 5 bases, with 17 bases sitting between them. CDR3 coding DNA: TGTGCCAGCAGAGACGGGACCAGGGGCGACAATGAGCAGTTCTTC. Amino acid sequence: CASRDGTRGDNEQFF.